These 23 T cell receptor beta chains share one sample of origin, sequenced in a study of beta chain features in type 1 diabetes. These TCRs' antigens remain unknown. Isolated RNA was reverse transcribed in full, so expressed TCRB transcripts were sequenced. Profiled with immunoSEQ multiplex PCR; TCRdb holds only in-frame clones, not every one. The sample includes around 250,000 clones, roughly an eighth seen only once; the top ten take 0.017%. Study-level findings and limits: Moderate but significant shortening of TCRB CDR3s was recorded in all four CD4+ subsets from Type 1 diabetes patients.

The sample taken for sequencing was naive CD4+ T cells from blood. The receptors were gathered from a man aged 30 to 45 with type 1 diabetes.

The chain couples TRBV18 to TRBJ2-7; the match to TRBD1 covers 7 bases. Germline CDR1 KGHSH, CDR2 LQKENI. The CDR3 has 15 residues. The J segment lost 6 bases and the V segment lost 2 bases, leaving 10 bases of the junction unmatched. This CDR3 is CASSPLGQVSGEQYF. The CDR3 bases are TGTGCCAGCTCACCATTAGGACAGGTCAGCGGCGAGCAGTACTTC.

This clone occurred a few times. The J gene is TRBJ2-5, the V gene TRBV6-5, with 8 bases that match TRBD1. CDR1 MNHEY and CDR2 SVGAGI come from the germline V gene. V was clipped by 4 bases and J by 5 bases; unmatched bases: 12. The CDR3 consists of 16 residues. CDR3 residues: CASSSRDRTLGETQYF. DNA for the CDR3: TGTGCCAGCAGTTCCCGGGACAGGACCCTCGGGGAGACCCAGTACTTC.

The rearrangement links TRBV4-2 to TRBJ1-5, with D uncertain. V shed 0 bases and J shed 9 bases, with 15 bases lying between them. The CDR3 runs 15 residues. Germline CDR1 and CDR2: LGHNA and YNFKEQ. The CDR3 coding sequence is TGTGCCAGCAGCCAAGAGCTGGCGGGGTGGAGGCCCCAGCATTTT. This gives the protein CASSQELAGWRPQHF.

V and J are TRBV15 and TRBJ2-3; 11 bases agree with TRBD2. J lost 4 bases, V lost 8 bases, and 5 bases had no gene match. The CDR3 covers 14 residues. In germline, CDR1 is LNHNV, CDR2 YYDKDF (reference sequence). The CDR3 DNA sequence: TGTGCCACCCGCCTAGCGGGAGGCCCAGATACGCAGTATTTT. This codes for CATRLAGGPDTQYF.

Concerning this clone itself: Compared with germline, one end of the junction differs, possibly owing to a read error. This chain links TRBV5-1 with TRBJ2-7; 9 nucleotides match TRBD2. Germline CDR1 SGHRS, CDR2 YFSETQ. The CDR3 covers 13 residues. The CDR3 loop reads CASSWTLAGVSNF. The CDR3 nucleotides read TGCGCCAGCAGCTGGACCTTAGCGGGAGTATCCAACTTC.

This clone has more than one count but fewer than ten. The V gene is TRBV12-5, the J gene TRBJ2-5; D might be TRBD1 (5 bases). CDR3 length equals 13 residues. CDR1 LGHNT and CDR2 FRNRAP come from the germline V gene. The ends were cut back, 1 base at V and 6 bases at J, with 9 bases in the middle. DNA for the CDR3: TGTGCTAGTGGTTTGGGACAGCCCAAGACCCAGTACTTC. Its translation is CASGLGQPKTQYF.

The rearrangement uses TRBV2 and TRBJ2-5; 7 bases are shared with TRBD2. The CDR3 has 13 amino acids. Germline-derived CDR1 and CDR2 are SNHLY and FYNNEI. V shed 8 bases and J 4 bases; nucleotides not matched to a gene: 7. Here the CDR3 DNA reads TGTGCCAGCGGGAGGGACTATGGAGAGACCCAGTACTTC. It is translated as CASGRDYGETQYF.

This clone was recorded a few times. The CDR3 DNA follows: TGTGCCAGCAGCCGGGGGGGACGCACAGATACGCAGTATTTT. Amino acid sequence: CASSRGGRTDTQYF. The V call is TRBV11-3, the J call TRBJ2-3, with 8 bases identical to TRBD2. Germline V gene sequence: CDR1 SGHNT, CDR2 YENEEA. After removal of 5 bases from V and 1 base from J, the junction contained 2 bases not matched to a gene. This CDR3 is built from 14 residues.

This clone was counted between two and nine times. This chain uses TRBV9 with TRBJ2-1, with D perhaps TRBD1 (5 bases). The CDR3 length is 16 residues. V was shortened by 0 bases and J by 3 bases, with 13 bases between the two germline ends. Germline assignment: CDR1 SGDLS and CDR2 YYNGEE. DNA for the CDR3: TGTGCCAGCAGCGTAGCAGGGCAGGATTTCTACAATGAGCAGTTCTTC. Its protein is CASSVAGQDFYNEQFF.

The chain joins TRBV13 to TRBJ2-1, with TRBD2 identical over 8 bases. Trimming cost V 4 bases and J 6 bases; bases outside gene matches: 8. Germline V lookup: CDR1 PRHDT, CDR2 FYEKMQ (reference sequence). The CDR3 sequence is 15 residues long. CDR3 amino acids: CASSSSAGDRNEQFF. The CDR3, as DNA: TGTGCCAGCAGCTCCTCAGCGGGAGATCGCAATGAGCAGTTCTTC.

Only a few counts were recorded for this clone. The chain carries TRBV7-8 and TRBJ2-7; 9 bases line up with TRBD1. The V segment lost 5 bases and the J segment 3 bases; nucleotides outside the gene matches: 11. Germline CDR1 SGHVS, CDR2 FQNEAQ. The CDR3 contains 16 residues. CDR3 region: CASSQSLGTGSYEQYF. The CDR3 DNA follows: TGTGCCAGCAGCCAGAGTTTAGGGACAGGGAGCTACGAGCAGTACTTC.

This clone was counted only a few times. V is TRBV5-4 and J is TRBJ1-5; D gene uncertain. V lost 7 bases to trimming and J lost 2 bases, with 13 bases between them. The V gene's germline CDR1 is SGHNT and CDR2 YYREEE (reference sequence). The CDR3 runs to 14 residues. CDR3 bases: TGTGCCAGCGCCCCTGGTGTAGGCAATCAGCCCCAGCATTTT. This sequence encodes CASAPGVGNQPQHF.

The chain joins TRBV19 to TRBJ1-5, with TRBD1 identical over 8 bases. Trimming removed 6 bases from V and 1 base from J; junction bases left unmatched: 2. The CDR3 spans 14 residues. Germline CDR1 reads LNHDA; CDR2 reads SQIVND (reference sequence). The DNA of the CDR3 is TGTGCCAGTAGCGGACAGGGCAGCAATCAGCCCCAGCATTTT. Its protein product is CASSGQGSNQPQHF. Complete variable domain (other parts from reference TRBV19 and TRBJ1-5): DGGITQSPKYLFRKEGQNVTLSCEQNLNHDAMYWYRQDPGQGLRLIYYSQIVNDFQKGDIAEGYSVSREKKESFPLTVTSAQKNPTAFYLCASSGQGSNQPQHFGDGTRLSIL.

This clone was recorded once. The chain uses TRBV18 and TRBJ1-5, with D possibly being TRBD1 (5 bases). This CDR3 contains 17 residues. With 0 bases removed from V and 2 bases from J, the gap between germline ends came to 14 bases. Per germline, CDR1 KGHSH and CDR2 LQKENI. This CDR3 is CASSPPGGRMGNQPQHF. The CDR3 DNA reads TGTGCCAGCTCACCACCGGGGGGGAGGATGGGCAATCAGCCCCAGCATTTT.

This chain uses TRBV28 with TRBJ1-2; no definite D call. The CDR3 consists of 15 residues. Germline CDR1 is MDHEN and CDR2 is SYDVKM. Trimming pared 5 bases from V and 0 bases from J, leaving 13 bases between. CDR3 sequence reads: CASSRRFPTNYGYTF. In nucleotides, the CDR3 is TGTGCCAGCAGTCGTCGGTTCCCAACTAACTATGGCTACACCTTC.

The V gene is TRBV18, the J gene TRBJ1-4; the match to TRBD1 covers 11 bases. The length of the CDR3 is 16 residues. V lost 4 bases and J lost 10; bases outside the gene matches: 11. The germline CDR1 and CDR2 sequences are KGHSH and LQKENI. The DNA of the CDR3 is TGTGCCAGCTCACAAACCTTGGACAGGGGGCGAGGAAAACTGTTTTTT. It specifies CASSQTLDRGRGKLFF.

The sample holds a few counts of this clone. This rearrangement joins TRBV25-1 to TRBJ1-2, with D perhaps TRBD1 (6 bases). Per germline, CDR1 MGHDK and CDR2 SYGVNS. V gave up 3 bases and J gave up 9 bases, with 14 bases separating them. The CDR3 consists of 13 residues. The CDR3 nucleotides are TGTGCCAGCAGTGAGTCAGGGACAACTCGCTACACCTTC. Its protein is CASSESGTTRYTF.

The chain carries TRBV27 and TRBJ2-7, with D perhaps TRBD2 (5 bases). From germline, CDR1 is MNHEY and CDR2 SMNVEV (reference sequence). The V gene lost 2 bases and the J gene lost 8 bases, with 13 bases spanning the gap. The CDR3 consists of 13 residues. The CDR3 DNA reads as TGTGCCAGCAGTTTAGCGGGTGACACGCAGCAGTACTTC. This gives the protein CASSLAGDTQQYF.

The gene calls are TRBV21-1 and TRBJ2-2; TRBD2 is the table's D call and was not checked against the DNA. TRBV21-1 is classified as a pseudogene. CDR3 length: 14 amino acids. CDR3 sequence (DNA): TGTGCCCCCGGAGTGAGGCGAAACACCGGGGAGCTGTTTTTT. Protein: CAPGVRRNTGELFF.

This chain joins TRBV4-2 and TRBJ1-2; the D is unclear. CDR1 LGHNA and CDR2 YNFKEQ come from the germline V gene. The CDR3 runs 15 residues. V lost 3 bases and J 7 bases, leaving 18 bases between the germline ends. The chain's CDR3 is CASSQVSRDVGGYTF. CDR3 nucleotide sequence: TGTGCCAGCAGCCAGGTGTCGCGGGATGTAGGTGGCTACACCTTC.

This clone turned up a few times. The rearrangement uses TRBV19 and TRBJ2-7, with a possible D match to TRBD2 (5 bases). The CDR3 loop spans 13 amino acids. The ends were cut back, 5 bases at V and 3 bases at J, with 11 bases in the middle. Germline loops: CDR1 LNHDA, CDR2 SQIVND (reference sequence). CDR3 DNA: TGTGCCAGTAGTCAAGGGAGAAACTACGAGCAGTACTTC. This codes for CASSQGRNYEQYF.

In this sample, this clone turned up a few times. The chain employs TRBV20-1 and TRBJ2-4; the D gene is possibly TRBD2 (6 bases). CDR1 and CDR2 (germline): DFQATT, SNEGSKA (reference sequence). CDR3 length: 11 amino acids. V dropped 4 bases and J dropped 9 bases, with 10 bases sitting between them. The CDR3 DNA follows: TGCAGTGCTACGGGAGCCCCCATTCAGTACTTC. Protein: CSATGAPIQYF.

J is TRBJ2-3 and V is TRBV29-1, with D perhaps TRBD1 (6 bases). Trimming stripped 3 bases from V and 2 bases from J, with 9 bases between. The CDR3 totals 13 residues. CDR1 is SQVTM, CDR2 ANQGSEA, per germline. The CDR3 sequence is CSVDSGVTDTQYF. Here the CDR3 DNA reads TGCAGCGTTGATTCAGGGGTCACAGATACGCAGTATTTT.